These 20 T cell receptor beta chains share one sample of origin, sequenced in a study of technical replicates of blood from several donors. TCRdb's table, derived via immunoSEQ multiplex PCR, lists solely in-frame clones and lacks some. The data show approximately 76,000 clones, 91% seen once. Sequences were obtained from T cells isolated from PBMCs. These receptors originate from a human donor in good health.

The sample holds one count of this clone. The chain uses TRBV6-5 and TRBJ1-2, with TRBD1 as a possible D gene (6 bases). The CDR3 is 16 residues long. The V and J ends lost 0 bases and 5 bases respectively, with 16 bases between them. Germline V CDR1 and CDR2: MNHEY, SVGAGI. The CDR3 loop is CASSYSSGRGRYGYTF. The CDR3 DNA follows: TGTGCCAGCAGTTACTCTTCAGGCAGGGGACGGTATGGCTACACCTTC.

The CDR3 bases are TGCGCCAGCAGCTTGGCAGCGGGGCAAGAGACCCAGTACTTC. This sequence encodes CASSLAAGQETQYF. This chain uses TRBV5-1 with TRBJ2-5, with 7 bases aligning to TRBD2. This CDR3 has 14 amino acids. The junction had 1 base not matched to a gene; V was cut back by 0 bases and J by 2 bases. Germline assignment: CDR1 SGHRS and CDR2 YFSETQ.

This chain links TRBV10-3 with TRBJ2-2, with D perhaps TRBD2 (6 bases). The CDR3 has 15 residues. From germline, CDR1 is ENHRY and CDR2 SYGVKD. Between the trimmed V and J ends, which lost 4 bases and 1 base, there was a span of 10 bases. The CDR3 sequence: CAISVGDLNTGELFF. The CDR3 DNA sequence: TGTGCCATCAGTGTCGGGGACTTGAACACCGGGGAGCTGTTTTTT.

The chain has TRBV11-2 and TRBJ1-1, with 7 bases that match TRBD1. Trimming took 6 bases from V and 1 from J; bases not matched to a gene: 5. Germline loops: CDR1 SGHAT, CDR2 FQNNGV. The CDR3 runs to 14 residues. In DNA, the CDR3 is TGTGCCAGCAGAATGACAGGGCCGAACACTGAAGCTTTCTTT. Amino acids: CASRMTGPNTEAFF.

This clone was seen a single time. The chain is built from TRBV27 and TRBJ2-7; D is possibly TRBD1 (5 bases). Trimming pared 3 bases from V and 5 bases from J, leaving 11 bases between. CDR3 length equals 13 residues. The germline CDR1 and CDR2 sequences are MNHEY and SMNVEV (reference sequence). Here the CDR3 DNA reads TGTGCCAGCAGTTTCCCAGGGTCCGACGAGCAGTACTTC. Protein sequence: CASSFPGSDEQYF.

CDR3 protein: CASSSLQGFGGDSPLHF. In DNA form, the CDR3 reads TGTGCCAGCAGCTCTCTACAGGGGTTTGGTGGGGATTCACCCCTCCACTTT. The chain recombines TRBV11-3 with TRBJ1-6; 7 bases fit TRBD1. V trimming: 4 bases; J trimming: 8 bases; junction bases outside the gene matches: 14. Germline V lookup: CDR1 SGHNT, CDR2 YENEEA. This CDR3 has 17 amino acids.

The chain carries TRBV6-1 and TRBJ2-5, with 7 bases identical to TRBD1. Losses at the gene ends were 2 bases for V and 5 bases for J; bases not matched to a gene: 8. The CDR3 covers 15 residues. The germline V gene has CDR1 MNHNS and CDR2 SASEGT. CDR3 sequence reads: CASSESPQGRETQYF. For the CDR3, the DNA is TGTGCCAGCAGTGAAAGTCCACAGGGGCGCGAGACCCAGTACTTC.

Here the CDR3 reads CAWDPTLTGNYGYTF. CDR3 coding DNA: TGTGCCTGGGACCCTACCCTCACAGGGAACTATGGCTACACCTTC. This chain connects TRBV30 to TRBJ1-2; possibly TRBD1 for D (6 bases). The CDR3 sequence is 15 residues long. The V end lost 5 bases, the J end lost 2 bases, and 18 bases lay between the germline ends. Germline values: CDR1 GTSNPN, CDR2 SVGIG (reference sequence).

The chain is built from TRBV2 and TRBJ2-2, with TRBD1 matching 8 bases. With 7 bases clipped from V and 6 bases from J, the junction kept 7 bases outside the gene matches. The V gene's germline CDR1 is SNHLY and CDR2 FYNNEI. The CDR3 has 14 residues. CDR3 coding DNA: TGTGCCAGCAAATACCGACAGGGGCCCGGGGAGCTGTTTTTT. Protein sequence: CASKYRQGPGELFF.

This chain joins TRBV5-1 and TRBJ2-3, with a possible D match to TRBD1 (6 bases). CDR3 length: 15 residues. V was cut by 7 bases and J by 8 bases, with 23 bases left in between. The germline V gene has CDR1 SGHRS and CDR2 YFSETQ. The CDR3 sequence is CASERGKLAGGTQYF. The CDR3, as DNA: TGCGCCAGCGAGAGGGGGAAATTGGCCGGCGGTACGCAGTATTTT.

J is TRBJ1-2 and V is TRBV28, with TRBD1 as a possible D gene (5 bases). The CDR3 has 13 residues. Trimming removed 5 bases from V and 7 bases from J, with 14 bases in between. Germline assignment: CDR1 MDHEN and CDR2 SYDVKM. CDR3 DNA sequence: TGTGCCAGCAGTAGTACTCCAGGGCGTGGCTACACCTTC. It translates to CASSSTPGRGYTF.

V gene TRBV7-9 combines with J gene TRBJ2-5; TRBD2 matches at 11 bases. This CDR3 spans 15 amino acids. The junction had 14 bases not matched to a gene; V was cut back by 8 bases and J by 9 bases. CDR1 and CDR2 (germline): SEHNR, FQNEAQ (reference sequence). CDR3 bases: TGTGCCAGCGGCCTTAGCGGGAGGGCAGGTGGACCCCAGTACTTC. It encodes CASGLSGRAGGPQYF.

This chain connects TRBV7-9 to TRBJ2-1; weak D call: TRBD2 (5 bases). Between the trimmed V and J ends, which lost 6 bases and 7 bases, there was a span of 25 bases. Looked up from germline, CDR1 is SEHNR and CDR2 is FQNEAQ (reference sequence). This CDR3 spans 17 amino acids. The CDR3 sequence is CASSRWVTSSMENEQFF. The CDR3 nucleotides read TGTGCCAGCAGTAGGTGGGTAACTAGTTCGATGGAGAATGAGCAGTTCTTC.

This clone was observed a few times. CDR3 sequence: CASRNDRDNTEAFF. The DNA for the CDR3 is TGTGCCAGCAGAAACGACAGGGACAACACTGAAGCTTTCTTT. The chain employs TRBV6-5 and TRBJ1-1; 7 bases fit TRBD1. Trimming took 6 bases from V and 2 from J; bases not matched to a gene: 6. CDR1 and CDR2 from the germline V gene are MNHEY and SVGAGI. CDR3 length: 14 residues.

This chain connects TRBV2 to TRBJ1-5; possible D gene TRBD1, 5 bases. The V gene lost 3 bases and the J gene lost 4 bases, with 16 bases spanning the gap. From germline, CDR1 is SNHLY and CDR2 FYNNEI. The CDR3 extends over 16 amino acids. CDR3 sequence reads: CASSDLGGVFNQPQHF. As DNA, the CDR3 is TGTGCCAGCAGTGACCTCGGGGGGGTTTTTAATCAGCCCCAGCATTTT.

This clone was recorded once. The chain has TRBV21-1 and TRBJ2-5; the table's D call TRBD2 went unverified against the DNA. TRBV21-1 is flagged as a pseudogene. CDR3 size: 16 residues. The chain's CDR3 is CASSNPYIAVRETQYF. The CDR3 DNA sequence: TGTGCCAGCAGCAATCCTTACATAGCGGTCCGGGAGACCCAGTACTTC.

The gene calls are TRBV11-2 and TRBJ2-1, with 7 bases that match TRBD1. The V segment lost 6 bases and the J segment 5 bases; nucleotides outside the gene matches: 10. The CDR3 contains 15 residues. In germline, CDR1 is SGHAT, CDR2 FQNNGV. The CDR3 spells CASRQPRDRDNEQFF. CDR3 sequence (DNA): TGTGCCAGCAGGCAACCTCGGGACAGAGACAATGAGCAGTTCTTC.

This chain joins TRBV5-4 and TRBJ1-1; the D gene is possibly TRBD1 (6 bases). Trimming cost V 4 bases and J 0 bases, with 19 bases left between them. The CDR3 contains 17 residues. Germline CDR1 and CDR2: SGHNT and YYREEE (reference sequence). The CDR3 reads CASSPKGGVGMNTEAFF. The CDR3 nucleotides read TGTGCCAGCAGCCCTAAAGGGGGGGTTGGGATGAACACTGAAGCTTTCTTT. The whole variable domain, filled in from reference TRBV5-4 and TRBJ1-1, reads ETGVTQSPTHLIKTRGQQVTLRCSSQSGHNTVSWYQQALGQGPQFIFQYYREEENGRGNFPPRFSGLQFPNYSSELNVNALELDDSALYLCASSPKGGVGMNTEAFFGQGTRLTVV.

This sequence joins TRBV4-1 and TRBJ2-1; 9 bases align to TRBD2. The germline V gene has CDR1 MGHRA and CDR2 YSYEKL. The CDR3 runs 17 residues. V lost 0 bases to trimming and J lost 4 bases; unmatched junction nucleotides: 7. Here the CDR3 reads CASSQDNSGSLYNEQFF. As DNA, the CDR3 is TGCGCCAGCAGCCAAGATAATAGCGGGAGCTTGTACAATGAGCAGTTCTTC.

J is TRBJ2-3 and V is TRBV6-5; D possibly corresponds to TRBD2 (5 bases). Germline CDR1 and CDR2: MNHEY and SVGAGI. This CDR3 comprises 15 residues. V was shortened by 7 bases and J by 1 base, with 15 bases between the two germline ends. This CDR3 reads CASTPGLLRTDTQYF. The CDR3 bases are TGTGCCAGCACCCCCGGACTCCTCCGCACAGATACGCAGTATTTT.